This T cell receptor (beta chain) was obtained from a study of cytomegalovirus exposure and HLA in healthy donors. Notes on the study in general: Cytomegalovirus status, reportedly, was diagnosed with high specificity and sensitivity by the classifier.

PCR was performed using 60 Vbeta and 13 Jbeta primers. Assay used: immunoSEQ multiplex PCR; TCRdb lists only in-frame clones, some missing. The repertoire table contains tens of thousands of clones. CDR1 and CDR2 (germline): MNHNS, SASEGT. The CDR3 has 17 residues. Losses at the gene ends were 4 bases for V and 1 base for J; bases not matched to a gene: 8. Regarding this clone: The target antigen is unknown.

Each of the donors was a healthy bone marrow donor. This TCR derives from a man aged 35 to 55 in good health and CMV-seronegative. The V gene is TRBV6-1, the J gene TRBJ2-3, with 10 bases matching TRBD1. The sequenced material came from PBMCs. DNA of the CDR3: TGTGCCAGCAGTGTCTCGCGACAGGGGGCAGGCACAGATACGCAGTATTTT. Protein product: CASSVSRQGAGTDTQYF.